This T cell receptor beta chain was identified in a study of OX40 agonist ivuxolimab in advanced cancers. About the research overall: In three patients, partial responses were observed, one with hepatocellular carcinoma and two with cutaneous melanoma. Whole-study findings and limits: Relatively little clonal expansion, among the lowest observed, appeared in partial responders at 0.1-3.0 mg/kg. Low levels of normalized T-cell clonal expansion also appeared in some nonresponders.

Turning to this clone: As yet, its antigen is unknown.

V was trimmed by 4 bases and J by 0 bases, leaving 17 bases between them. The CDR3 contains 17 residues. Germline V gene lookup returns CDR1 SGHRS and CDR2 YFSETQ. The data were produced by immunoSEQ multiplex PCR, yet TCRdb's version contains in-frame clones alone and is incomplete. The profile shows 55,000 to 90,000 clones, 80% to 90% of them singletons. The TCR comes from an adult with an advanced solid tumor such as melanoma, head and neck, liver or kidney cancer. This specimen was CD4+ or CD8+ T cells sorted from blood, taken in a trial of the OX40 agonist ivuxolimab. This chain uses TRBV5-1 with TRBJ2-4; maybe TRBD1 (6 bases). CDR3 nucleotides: TGCGCCAGCAGCGCCGGGGACAATTCCTTAGCCAAAAACATTCAGTACTTC. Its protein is CASSAGDNSLAKNIQYF.